Below, 9 T cell receptor beta chains from the same sample are listed, as sequenced in a study of T cell repertoires in cytomegalovirus infection. Each CDR3 protein gets one entry after TCRdb re-called the reads with MiXCR. The sample has fewer than 200,000 distinct CDR3 sequences; about 22% are singletons. These TCRs' antigens remain unknown. The sequences come from CD8+ T cells from cultured PBMCs, collected from culture after CMV antigen stimulation. These receptors originate from a human donor in good health (CMV status not recorded). Some clones in this sample may be carry-over from other donors' samples.

The V and J genes are TRBV20-1 and TRBJ2-7; D perhaps matches TRBD1 (5 bases). Trimming cost V 1 base and J 0 bases, with 13 bases left between them. Germline-derived CDR1 and CDR2 are DFQATT and SNEGSKA (reference sequence). CDR3 length: 15 residues. The DNA of the CDR3 is TGCAGTGCTAGAGGTCAGACAGCCGGCTCCTACGAGCAGTACTTC. Its protein is CSARGQTAGSYEQYF.

This clonotype was seen a handful of times. The chain links TRBV6-1 to TRBJ2-1; D not resolved. V dropped 3 bases and J dropped 3 bases, with 6 bases sitting between them. This CDR3 region has 13 residues. Per the germline V gene, CDR1 is MNHNS and CDR2 is SASEGT. The CDR3 spells CASSDTRYNEQFF. CDR3 nucleotide sequence: TGTGCCAGCAGTGACACCCGCTACAATGAGCAGTTCTTC.

The CDR3 bases are TGTGCCAGCGGCCTTCCCGGGACATTTCCCACAGATACGCAGTATTTT. Its protein is CASGLPGTFPTDTQYF. J is TRBJ2-3 and V is TRBV7-8, with D possibly TRBD1 on 6 matching bases. The CDR3 extends over 16 amino acids. Per the germline V gene, CDR1 is SGHVS and CDR2 is FQNEAQ. V shed 8 bases and J shed 2 bases, with 20 bases lying between them. Combining the CDR3 with reference TRBV7-8 and TRBJ2-3 gives the whole variable domain GAGVSQSPRYKVAKRGQDVALRCDPISGHVSLFWYQQALGQGPEFLTYFQNEAQLDKSGLPSDRFFAERPEGSVSTLKIQRTQQEDSAVYLCASGLPGTFPTDTQYFGPGTRLTVL.

This clonotype was counted between two and nine times. The J gene is TRBJ1-4, the V gene TRBV27; TRBD1 matches 12 bases. The CDR3 is 15 amino acids. Germline CDR1 is MNHEY and CDR2 is SMNVEV (reference sequence). The junction had 3 bases not matched to a gene; V was cut back by 4 bases and J by 6 bases. CDR3 region: CASSYRDRGHEKLFF. CDR3 nucleotide sequence: TGTGCCAGCAGTTACCGGGACAGGGGGCATGAAAAACTGTTTTTT.

The chain couples TRBV6-6 to TRBJ1-4; TRBD1 matches 7 bases. Trimming removed 2 bases from V and 1 base from J; junction bases left unmatched: 7. CDR3 size: 17 residues. Germline CDR1 is MNHNY and CDR2 is SVGAGI (reference sequence). The CDR3 is CASSYPRQGRTNEKLFF. The CDR3 DNA reads as TGTGCCAGCAGTTACCCACGACAGGGACGAACTAATGAAAAACTGTTTTTT.

This chain connects TRBV4-2 to TRBJ1-1; D unresolved. Looked up from germline, CDR1 is LGHNA and CDR2 is YNFKEQ. The CDR3 runs to 13 residues. Trimming removed 2 bases from V and 5 bases from J, with 9 bases in between. The CDR3 spells CASSQRGGTEAFF. The CDR3 nucleotides are TGTGCCAGCAGCCAACGGGGAGGGACTGAAGCTTTCTTT.

J is TRBJ2-3 and V is TRBV9, with 11 positions matching TRBD2. The CDR3 has 15 residues. Trimming at V came to 1 base and at J to 5 bases, leaving 3 bases not matched to a gene. Germline CDR1 and CDR2: SGDLS and YYNGEE. DNA of the CDR3: TGTGCCAGCAGCGTAAGCCTAGCGGGGGGAGATACGCAGTATTTT. This gives the protein CASSVSLAGGDTQYF.

This clonotype came up a few times. This chain uses TRBV12-3 or TRBV12-4 with TRBJ2-1; 10 positions match TRBD2. There are 18 residues in the CDR3. Trimming at V came to 5 bases and at J to 4 bases, leaving 14 bases not matched to a gene. The DNA for the CDR3 is TGTGCCAGCAGTCCCCGTGGTAGCGGGGGGCCTACTTACAATGAGCAGTTCTTC. Translated, it gives CASSPRGSGGPTYNEQFF.

The count of this clonotype is one. This chain uses TRBV9 with TRBJ2-7; D might be TRBD1 or TRBD2, each matching 6 bases. V was trimmed by 0 bases and J by 5 bases, leaving 9 bases between them. This CDR3 is 13 amino acids long. CDR1 and CDR2 (germline): SGDLS, YYNGEE. The CDR3 DNA reads TGTGCCAGCAGCGTAGGGGGGGCGCACGAGCAGTACTTC. Its translation is CASSVGGAHEQYF.